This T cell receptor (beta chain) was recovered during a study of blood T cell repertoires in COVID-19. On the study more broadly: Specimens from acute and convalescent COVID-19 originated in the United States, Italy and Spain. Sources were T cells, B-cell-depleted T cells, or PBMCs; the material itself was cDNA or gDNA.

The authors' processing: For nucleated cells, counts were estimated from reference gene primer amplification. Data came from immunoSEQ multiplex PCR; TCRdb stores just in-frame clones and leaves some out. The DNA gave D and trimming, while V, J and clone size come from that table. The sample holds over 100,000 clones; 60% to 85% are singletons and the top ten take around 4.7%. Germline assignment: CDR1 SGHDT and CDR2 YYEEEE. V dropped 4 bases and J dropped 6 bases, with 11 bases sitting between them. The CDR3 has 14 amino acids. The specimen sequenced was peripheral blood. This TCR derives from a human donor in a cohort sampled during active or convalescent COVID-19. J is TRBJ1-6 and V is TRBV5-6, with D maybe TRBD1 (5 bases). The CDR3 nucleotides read TGTGCCAGCAGCAGGGGACTGATTAATTCACCCCTCCACTTT. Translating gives CASSRGLINSPLHF.